This TCR beta chain appears in the sequencing data of a study of blood T cell repertoires in COVID-19. Between the trimmed V and J ends, which lost 6 bases and 4 bases, there was a span of 12 bases. This CDR3 is built from 14 residues. Germline V gene sequence: CDR1 KGHSH, CDR2 LQKENI. The table lists this clone with a few counts. Other nucleotide sequences from this sample produce the same CDR3. Original data processing: Estimation of nucleated cell counts was performed using reference gene primer amplification. Assay: immunoSEQ multiplex PCR; the TCRdb copy retains only in-frame clones and omits some. V and J calls and clone size are given by that table; D and trimming were obtained from the DNA. The profile shows about 240,000 clones, 75% to 90% of them singletons.

The clonotype comes from a man aged 35 to 55 who had recovered from COVID-19. Source material: PBMCs or T cells enriched from blood (not recorded which). V gene TRBV18 combines with J gene TRBJ1-4, with D maybe TRBD1 (5 bases). CDR3 loop: CASSPGGINEKLFF. CDR3 nucleotides: TGTGCCAGCTCGCCTGGGGGGATTAATGAAAAACTGTTTTTT.